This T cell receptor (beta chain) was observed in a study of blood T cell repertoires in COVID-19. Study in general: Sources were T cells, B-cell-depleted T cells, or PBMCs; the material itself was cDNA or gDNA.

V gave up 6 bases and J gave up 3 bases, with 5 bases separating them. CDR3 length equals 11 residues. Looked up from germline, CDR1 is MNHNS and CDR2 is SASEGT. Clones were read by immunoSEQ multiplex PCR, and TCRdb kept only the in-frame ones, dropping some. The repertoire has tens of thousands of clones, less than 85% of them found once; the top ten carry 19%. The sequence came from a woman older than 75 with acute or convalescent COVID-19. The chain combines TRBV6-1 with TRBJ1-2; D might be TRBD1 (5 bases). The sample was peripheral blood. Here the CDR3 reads CASRGDYGYTF. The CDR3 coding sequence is TGTGCCAGCAGAGGGGACTATGGCTACACCTTC.